The entry below describes one T cell receptor beta chain. The entry originates in a study of blood T cell repertoires in COVID-19. Study at large: Specimens from acute and convalescent COVID-19 originated in the United States, Italy and Spain. T cells, B-cell-depleted T cells, or PBMCs supplied cDNA or gDNA.

Original data processing: How many nucleated cells were present was estimated from reference gene primer amplification. Sequencing used immunoSEQ multiplex PCR; TCRdb keeps in-frame clones, though not all of them. That table is the source of V, J and clone size, and D and trimming were worked out from the DNA. This sample has about 34,000 clones, with over 60% found just once. Looked up from germline, CDR1 is MGHRA and CDR2 is YSYEKL. The CDR3 sequence is 15 residues long. J lost 3 bases, V lost 0 bases, and 5 bases had no gene match. The rearrangement uses TRBV4-1 and TRBJ2-7; 7 positions match TRBD1. The source material was peripheral blood. The receptor was isolated from a human donor in a cohort sampled during active COVID-19. The CDR3 DNA sequence: TGCGCCAGCAGCCAAGAAGGGGGCCGCAACTACGAGCAGTACTTC. Protein: CASSQEGGRNYEQYF.